The T cell receptor beta chain described here comes from a study of CD8 T cells in ankylosing spondylitis. Study-wide results and caveats: As for the disease-linked clones, they showed a CD8+ phenotype and occurred at relatively low frequencies in peripheral blood. The study identified a TCR beta motif of under ten highly homologous variants that appeared characteristic of ankylosing spondylitis blood.

Libraries of TCR beta came from quantitative 5'-RACE with molecular barcodes. A single record per CDR3 protein comes from TCRdb applying MiXCR to the 5' RACE reads. There are approximately 60,000 distinct CDR3 sequences in the sample; under 7.5% occur only once, and 5% lies in the top ten. Germline CDR1 reads SGHRS; CDR2 reads YFSETQ. The CDR3 is 14 residues long. This clonotype appeared a few times. Its antigen is not known. Sequenced input: synovial fluid, either unsorted or a sorted T cell fraction (not recorded which). The rearrangement uses TRBV5-1 and TRBJ2-7, with 8 nucleotides matching TRBD1. The receptor was isolated from a male donor with ankylosing spondylitis. As DNA, the CDR3 is TGCATCAGCAGCCCCTCGACAGGGGATTACGAGCAGTACTTC. Translation gives CISSPSTGDYEQYF.